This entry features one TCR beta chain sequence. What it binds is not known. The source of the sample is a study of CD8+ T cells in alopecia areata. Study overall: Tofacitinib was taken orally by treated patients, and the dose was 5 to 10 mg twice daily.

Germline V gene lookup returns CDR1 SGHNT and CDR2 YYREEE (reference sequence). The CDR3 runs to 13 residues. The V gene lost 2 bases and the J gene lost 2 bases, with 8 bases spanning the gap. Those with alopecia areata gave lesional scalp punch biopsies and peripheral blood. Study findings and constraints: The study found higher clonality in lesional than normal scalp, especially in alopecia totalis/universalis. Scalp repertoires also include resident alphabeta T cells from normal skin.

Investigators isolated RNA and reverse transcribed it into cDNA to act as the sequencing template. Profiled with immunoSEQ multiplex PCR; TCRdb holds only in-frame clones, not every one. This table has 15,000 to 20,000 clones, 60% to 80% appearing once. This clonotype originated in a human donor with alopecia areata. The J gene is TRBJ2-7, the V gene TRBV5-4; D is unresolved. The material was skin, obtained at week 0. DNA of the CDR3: TGTGCCAGCAGCTTAGGGCTAACCTACGAGCAGTACTTC. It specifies CASSLGLTYEQYF.